Listed here are 27 T cell receptor beta chains from one sample, sequenced in a study of response to subunit inactivated influenza vaccine. TCRdb reprocessed the RT-PCR reads with MiXCR, giving one entry per CDR3 protein. The profile shows 610,000 or so distinct CDR3 sequences, 13% to 15% of them singletons. Sequencing was performed on PBMCs from blood, taken roughly 12 days after vaccination. The source of these receptors is a man aged 45-60 years who received an inactivated influenza vaccine.

This clonotype was observed a few times. The V call is TRBV19, the J call TRBJ2-3; D is perhaps TRBD1 (5 bases). Germline V gives CDR1 LNHDA, CDR2 SQIVND (reference sequence). The CDR3 is made up of 16 amino acids. The V and J ends lost 2 bases and 1 base respectively, with 13 bases between them. The CDR3: CASSISTAHGTDTQYF. CDR3 in DNA: TGTGCCAGTAGTATATCGACAGCGCATGGCACAGATACGCAGTATTTT.

The table lists this clonotype with many counts. J is TRBJ2-1 and V is TRBV12-3 or TRBV12-4, with a tentative D call TRBD2 (6 bases). The CDR3 length is 14 residues. V lost 7 bases and J lost 8, with 18 bases in between. The DNA for the CDR3 is TGTGCCAGCAAATTTCGGGAGATCAGGTATGAGCAGTTCTTC. This translates into CASKFREIRYEQFF.

Of note for this clonotype: An end of the junction differs from the germline gene, which may be a read error. The chain links TRBV10-1 to TRBJ2-5; 13 bases are shared with TRBD2. Germline CDR1 WNHNN, CDR2 SYGVQD (reference sequence). This CDR3 spans 12 amino acids. The CDR3 sequence: CASSAGLAGVVF. In nucleotides, the CDR3 is TGCGCCAGCAGTGCCGGACTAGCGGGGGTGGTCTTC.

The sample holds many counts of this clonotype. V gene TRBV5-1 combines with J gene TRBJ2-3; weak D call: TRBD2 (7 bases). Germline CDR1 reads SGHRS; CDR2 reads YFSETQ. The CDR3 loop spans 15 amino acids. The germline V and J ends were trimmed by 4 bases and 2 bases, with 14 bases remaining between them. The CDR3 loop is CASSPGGGNTDTQYF. CDR3 DNA sequence: TGCGCCAGCAGCCCCGGCGGGGGCAACACAGATACGCAGTATTTT.

This chain links TRBV27 with TRBJ2-7; D might be TRBD1 or TRBD2, each matching 5 bases. CDR3 length: 13 residues. Trimming shortened V by 6 bases and J by 5 bases, and 14 bases separated the two germline ends. CDR1 is MNHEY and CDR2 is SMNVEV in the germline V gene (reference sequence). DNA of the CDR3: TGTGCCAGCAGGACCGTACGGGACCACGAGCAGTACTTC. Translation: CASRTVRDHEQYF.

The V gene is TRBV14, the J gene TRBJ2-1; D uncertain. This CDR3 has 13 residues. Germline-derived CDR1 and CDR2 are SGHDN and FVKESK. The V and J ends lost 1 base and 8 bases respectively, with 9 bases between them. CDR3 in DNA: TGTGCCAGCAGCCAAGCAGGTGGCGATGAGCAGTTCTTC. Its protein product is CASSQAGGDEQFF.

V is TRBV20-1 and J is TRBJ2-7; no firm D call. The length of the CDR3 is 13 residues. CDR1 is DFQATT, CDR2 SNEGSKA, per germline (reference sequence). The germline V and J ends were trimmed by 6 bases and 3 bases, with 15 bases remaining between them. CDR3 region: CSAPWQANYEQYF. The CDR3 DNA is TGCAGTGCACCGTGGCAGGCCAACTACGAGCAGTACTTC.

The chain links TRBV7-2 to TRBJ2-7, with a possible D match to TRBD1 (6 bases). Looked up from germline, CDR1 is SGHTA and CDR2 is FQGNSA. V was cut by 5 bases and J by 0 bases, with 14 bases left in between. The CDR3 has 15 amino acids. The CDR3 region is CASSLQGHPSYEQYF. In nucleotides, the CDR3 is TGTGCCAGCAGCCTACAGGGCCACCCCTCCTACGAGCAGTACTTC. Filled out from reference TRBV7-2 and TRBJ2-7, the complete variable domain reads GAGVSQSPSNKVTEKGKDVELRCDPISGHTALYWYRQSLGQGLEFLIYFQGNSAPDKSGLPSDRFSAERTGGSVSTLTIQRTQQEDSAVYLCASSLQGHPSYEQYFGPGTRLTVT.

The table lists this clonotype with many counts. The chain combines TRBV2 with TRBJ2-5; D unresolved. The CDR3 has 13 amino acids. Deletions cut 3 bases from V and 7 bases from J, with 12 bases between. Germline assignment: CDR1 SNHLY and CDR2 FYNNEI. CDR3 coding DNA: TGTGCCAGCAGTGAGGGCCGGCGAGGGACCCAGTACTTC. This codes for CASSEGRRGTQYF.

In its sample, this clonotype was seen a few times. Here the CDR3 DNA reads TGCGCCAGTCTCGAAGACGGGTCTGGCGGAAACACCATATATTTT. Encoded protein: CASLEDGSGGNTIYF. This rearrangement joins TRBV5-1 to TRBJ1-3; D gene unclear. This CDR3 contains 15 residues. V dropped 8 bases and J dropped 4 bases, with 19 bases sitting between them. The V gene's germline CDR1 is SGHRS and CDR2 YFSETQ.

This chain links TRBV28 with TRBJ1-2; 8 positions match TRBD1. The CDR3 is 15 residues long. Germline CDR1 is MDHEN and CDR2 is SYDVKM. The V gene end was trimmed by 5 bases and the J gene end by 2 bases; junction bases not matched to a gene: 7. This CDR3 is CASSPYWDRNYGYTF. CDR3 bases: TGTGCCAGCAGTCCATACTGGGACAGGAACTATGGCTACACCTTC.

The V and J genes are TRBV3-1 and TRBJ2-7; maybe TRBD1 (5 bases). Germline loops: CDR1 LGHDT, CDR2 YNNKEL (reference sequence). The CDR3 length is 14 residues. Trimming pared 7 bases from V and 1 base from J, leaving 14 bases between. For the CDR3, the DNA is TGTGCCAGCACCGCGACAGTTTCTTCCTACGAGCAGTACTTC. This encodes CASTATVSSYEQYF.

On this clonotype itself: A much larger clone is a single base away; this may be a read error. The chain has TRBV4-3 and TRBJ2-7, with D perhaps assigned TRBD1 or TRBD2 (6 bases each). The V gene lost 4 bases and the J gene lost 4 bases, with 17 bases spanning the gap. Germline values: CDR1 LGHNA, CDR2 YSLEER. The length of the CDR3 is 15 residues. In DNA form, the CDR3 reads TGCGCCAGCAGCCGAGAAGGGCAGGGGAGGTACGAGCAGTACTTC. Protein sequence: CASSREGQGRYEQYF.

The chain couples TRBV6-2 or TRBV6-3 to TRBJ2-6; D is unclear. CDR1 MNHEY and CDR2 SVGEGT come from the germline V gene. This CDR3 has 16 residues. V was cut by 4 bases and J by 0 bases, with 10 bases left in between. The CDR3 protein is CASSSQRISGANVLTF. The CDR3 DNA is TGTGCCAGCAGTTCCCAACGGATCTCTGGGGCCAACGTCCTGACTTTC.

This clonotype was counted a few times. The CDR3 sequence: CASSYSGAANTGELFF. CDR3 nucleotide sequence: TGTGCCAGCAGTTACTCCGGCGCCGCGAACACCGGGGAGCTGTTTTTT. The chain joins TRBV6-5 to TRBJ2-2; unclear D gene. The V gene's germline CDR1 is MNHEY and CDR2 SVGAGI. V lost 0 bases and J lost 0, with 8 bases in between. The CDR3 contains 16 residues.

CDR3 protein: CASSAEVYEQFF. CDR3 nucleotides: TGTGCCAGCAGTGCGGAGGTCTATGAGCAGTTCTTC. This rearrangement joins TRBV2 to TRBJ2-1, with D possibly being TRBD2 (5 bases). CDR3 size: 12 residues. The germline gives CDR1 SNHLY, CDR2 FYNNEI. Trimming removed 4 bases at V and 8 bases at J, with 9 bases between.

This clonotype occurred a few times. The chain combines TRBV7-2 with TRBJ2-7; D possibly corresponds to TRBD2 (6 bases). CDR1 is SGHTA and CDR2 is FQGNSA in the germline V gene. There are 13 residues in the CDR3. V lost 5 bases, J lost 7 bases, and 15 bases lay in between. CDR3 DNA: TGTGCCAGCAGCCCGGGACCCGCGGGGGAGCAGTACTTC. This translates into CASSPGPAGEQYF.

The CDR3 DNA follows: TGTGCCAGTAGTAGAACTAGCGGGTATTACAATGAGCAGTTCTTC. This codes for CASSRTSGYYNEQFF. The chain has TRBV19 and TRBJ2-1, with 9 bases identical to TRBD2. V gave up 4 bases and J gave up 4 bases; unmatched junction bases: 5. The CDR3 runs 15 residues. Germline-derived CDR1 and CDR2 are LNHDA and SQIVND (reference sequence).

This clonotype was counted only a few times. The chain has TRBV2 and TRBJ2-7; a weak D match, TRBD1 (6 bases). Per the germline V gene, CDR1 is SNHLY and CDR2 is FYNNEI. Trimming removed 9 bases from V and 6 bases from J, with 21 bases in between. The CDR3 totals 14 residues. This CDR3 reads CASSPGLHRAEQYF. The DNA for the CDR3 is TGTGCCAGTTCGCCGGGTTTACACAGGGCCGAGCAGTACTTC.

There are a few counts of this clonotype. V and J are TRBV20-1 and TRBJ2-5, with 8 nucleotides matching TRBD2. The V gene's germline CDR1 is DFQATT and CDR2 SNEGSKA (reference sequence). The trim removed 3 bases at V and 0 bases at J, leaving 3 bases unmatched. The CDR3 has 14 amino acids. The CDR3: CSASRGGYQETQYF. For the CDR3, the DNA is TGCAGTGCTAGTCGGGGGGGGTACCAAGAGACCCAGTACTTC.

The CDR3 is CASSGLGREQETQYF. The DNA for the CDR3 is TGTGCCAGCAGTGGCTTGGGACGCGAACAAGAGACCCAGTACTTC. The chain is built from TRBV12-3 or TRBV12-4 and TRBJ2-5; possibly TRBD1 or TRBD2 for D (5 bases each). The CDR3 contains 15 residues. Deletions cut 5 bases from V and 2 bases from J, with 15 bases between.

This clonotype was seen at least ten times. The chain has TRBV24-1 and TRBJ2-5, with TRBD1 as a possible D gene (5 bases). The CDR3 sequence is 13 residues long. The V end lost 7 bases, the J end lost 2 bases, and 10 bases lay between the germline ends. Germline loops: CDR1 KGHDR, CDR2 SFDVKD. The CDR3 spells CATSNDRQETQYF. The CDR3 DNA sequence: TGTGCCACCAGCAATGACAGACAAGAGACCCAGTACTTC.

This clonotype was counted a few times. The chain recombines TRBV27 with TRBJ2-2, with a possible D match to TRBD1 (6 bases). V lost 6 bases to trimming and J lost 8 bases, with 16 bases between them. CDR3 size: 14 residues. Germline V CDR1 and CDR2: MNHEY, SMNVEV (reference sequence). In DNA, the CDR3 is TGTGCCAGCAGCTCTAGGACAGTCATAGGGGAGCTGTTTTTT. It yields the protein CASSSRTVIGELFF.

This clonotype has more than one count but fewer than ten. This sequence joins TRBV28 and TRBJ1-2; D not certain. V lost 3 bases and J 1 base, leaving 12 bases between the germline ends. The CDR3 runs to 15 residues. From germline, CDR1 is MDHEN and CDR2 SYDVKM. CDR3 protein: CASSLGGRVNYGYTF. In nucleotides, the CDR3 is TGTGCCAGCAGTTTGGGAGGCAGAGTTAACTATGGCTACACCTTC.

The J gene is TRBJ2-5, the V gene TRBV5-1; D may be TRBD1 (5 bases). Germline V CDR1 and CDR2: SGHRS, YFSETQ. Deletions cut 3 bases from V and 1 base from J, with 16 bases between. The CDR3 sequence is 16 residues long. CDR3 coding DNA: TGCGCCAGCAGCTCGCGACCCAGACAGACCCAAGAGACCCAGTACTTC. Protein: CASSSRPRQTQETQYF.

The V and J genes are TRBV3-1 and TRBJ1-6; weak D call: TRBD1 (6 bases). V was trimmed by 4 bases and J by 7 bases, leaving 11 bases between them. The germline CDR1 and CDR2 sequences are LGHDT and YNNKEL (reference sequence). This CDR3 has 14 residues. The CDR3 region has the DNA TGTGCCAGCAGCCCCCGGGACATAAATTCACCCCTCCACTTT. This sequence encodes CASSPRDINSPLHF.

Only a few counts were recorded for this clonotype. CDR3 protein: CASSSISYEQYF. The CDR3 DNA reads as TGTGCCAGCAGCTCGATCTCCTACGAGCAGTACTTC. The rearrangement links TRBV7-2 to TRBJ2-7; D is unclear. The CDR3 sequence is 12 residues long. The V end lost 4 bases, the J end lost 0 bases, and 4 bases lay between the germline ends. The V gene's germline CDR1 is SGHTA and CDR2 FQGNSA.